This passage covers 29 T cell receptor beta chains from one sample sequenced in a study of blood T cell repertoires in COVID-19. The assay was immunoSEQ multiplex PCR, and TCRdb's table has in-frame clones only and misses some. The sample records 45,000 to 70,000 clones, just under 90% being singletons. The sample comprised peripheral blood. The receptor source for this set is a woman aged 55-75 years with COVID-19, enrolled during active disease.

This chain links TRBV3-1 (or the pseudogene TRBV3-2) with TRBJ1-6, with D possibly being TRBD1 (6 bases). With 5 bases removed from V and 5 bases from J, the gap between germline ends came to 10 bases. The CDR3 spans 14 residues. Per germline, CDR1 LGHDT and CDR2 YNNKEL (reference sequence). Here the CDR3 reads CASSGGADNSPLHF. Here the CDR3 DNA reads TGTGCCAGCAGCGGGGGCGCAGATAATTCACCCCTCCACTTT.

This clone was seen more than once but under ten times. CDR3 residues: CASANYRGPIYEQYF. The CDR3 bases are TGTGCTAGTGCCAACTACAGGGGACCAATCTACGAGCAGTACTTC. The V call is TRBV12-5, the J call TRBJ2-7, with 7 bases identical to TRBD1. Germline CDR1 LGHNT, CDR2 FRNRAP. The length of the CDR3 is 15 residues. V lost 7 bases to trimming and J lost 3 bases; unmatched junction nucleotides: 12.

This chain connects TRBV5-1 to TRBJ2-1; D unclear. The CDR3 consists of 11 residues. V was clipped by 4 bases and J by 5 bases, with 4 bases between them. Germline-derived CDR1 and CDR2 are SGHRS and YFSETQ. The CDR3 loop reads CASSLNNEQFF. CDR3 nucleotides: TGCGCCAGCAGCCTAAACAATGAGCAGTTCTTC.

This chain connects TRBV6-5 to TRBJ1-2, with TRBD1 matching 9 bases. Germline CDR1 is MNHEY and CDR2 is SVGAGI. V was clipped by 11 bases and J by 3 bases; unmatched bases: 7. CDR3 length equals 13 residues. The chain's CDR3 is CASNRGRDYGYTF. CDR3 nucleotides: TGTGCCTCGAACAGGGGGCGCGACTATGGCTACACCTTC.

The gene calls are TRBV28 and TRBJ1-2; no clear D. The V gene's germline CDR1 is MDHEN and CDR2 SYDVKM. Trimming took off 5 bases at V and 4 bases at J, with 14 bases between the two ends. This CDR3 region has 14 residues. The DNA of the CDR3 is TGTGCCAGCAGTCCCCGCGGTTTGCGCTATGGCTACACCTTC. This codes for CASSPRGLRYGYTF.

This rearrangement joins TRBV7-9 to TRBJ1-6; 8 bases are a match to TRBD1. CDR1 SEHNR and CDR2 FQNEAQ come from the germline V gene (reference sequence). Trimming cost V 5 bases and J 8 bases; bases outside gene matches: 8. This CDR3 is 15 amino acids long. The CDR3 DNA follows: TGTGCCAGCAGCCCAGAGGGACAGGAGGATTCACCCCTCCACTTT. Its protein is CASSPEGQEDSPLHF.

The rearrangement links TRBV28 to TRBJ1-4, with D possibly being TRBD1 (6 bases). The CDR3 is 14 residues long. CDR1 is MDHEN, CDR2 SYDVKM, per germline. Trimming removed 5 bases from V and 8 bases from J, with 15 bases in between. The CDR3 DNA is TGTGCCAGCAGTAAACAGGGCCAGGGGGAAAAACTGTTTTTT. This gives the protein CASSKQGQGEKLFF.

V usage is TRBV6-6 and J usage is TRBJ1-1; 8 nucleotides match TRBD1. From germline, CDR1 is MNHNY and CDR2 SVGAGI (reference sequence). J lost 6 bases, V lost 6 bases, and 3 bases had no gene match. This CDR3 is 12 amino acids long. The CDR3: CASRGTGAEAFF. CDR3 DNA sequence: TGTGCCAGCAGAGGGACAGGAGCTGAAGCTTTCTTT.

The V call is TRBV6-4, the J call TRBJ2-7, with D possibly matching TRBD2 (5 bases). The germline V gene has CDR1 MRHNA and CDR2 SNTAGT. Trimming took off 3 bases at V and 1 base at J, with 13 bases between the two ends. CDR3 length: 15 amino acids. CDR3 in DNA: TGTGCCAGCAGTGAGAGGGTCCCGAAATCCTACGAGCAGTACTTC. Amino acid sequence: CASSERVPKSYEQYF.

This clone came up once. V and J are TRBV7-9 and TRBJ2-2; tentatively, D is TRBD1 (5 bases). The germline CDR1 and CDR2 sequences are SEHNR and FQNEAQ (reference sequence). The CDR3 runs 16 residues. V was clipped by 7 bases and J by 0 bases, with 15 bases between them. As DNA, the CDR3 is TGTGCCAGCAACCCAAAAGACAGCTCGAACACCGGGGAGCTGTTTTTT. Its protein product is CASNPKDSSNTGELFF.

This chain joins TRBV5-6 and TRBJ2-1; 11 bases line up with TRBD2. In germline, CDR1 is SGHDT, CDR2 YYEEEE. This CDR3 has 14 amino acids. The V and J ends lost 5 bases and 7 bases, in that order; junction bases with no gene match: 5. Here the CDR3 reads CASRISGRGNEQFF. The CDR3 DNA reads TGTGCCAGCAGAATTAGCGGGAGGGGTAATGAGCAGTTCTTC.

J is TRBJ2-7 and V is TRBV6-6; 9 bases are a match to TRBD2. The CDR3 has 14 amino acids. Trimming removed 6 bases from V and 3 bases from J; junction bases left unmatched: 6. Germline V lookup: CDR1 MNHNY, CDR2 SVGAGI (reference sequence). In DNA form, the CDR3 reads TGTGCCAGCAGGGGGACTAGCAATGGCTACGAGCAGTACTTC. Translation: CASRGTSNGYEQYF.

The rearrangement links TRBV3-1 (or the pseudogene TRBV3-2) to TRBJ2-7; 12 bases line up with TRBD2. The CDR3 has 18 amino acids. Trimming took 3 bases from V and 1 from J; bases not matched to a gene: 10. CDR1 is LGHDT and CDR2 is YNNKEL in the germline V gene (reference sequence). The CDR3 protein is CASSQASGRGFYSYEQYF. For the CDR3, the DNA is TGTGCCAGCAGCCAGGCTAGCGGGAGGGGATTTTATTCCTACGAGCAGTACTTC.

This clone appeared a single time. The CDR3 spells CASSIVGGGKNEQFF. The CDR3 bases are TGTGCCAGTAGTATAGTTGGAGGGGGCAAAAATGAGCAGTTCTTC. The chain has TRBV19 and TRBJ2-1; tentative D call: TRBD1 (7 bases). V was cut by 1 base and J by 7 bases, with 14 bases left in between. The CDR3 sequence is 15 residues long. The V gene's germline CDR1 is LNHDA and CDR2 SQIVND (reference sequence).

The rearrangement uses TRBV19 and TRBJ1-5, with D uncertain. The V end lost 4 bases, the J end lost 2 bases, and 18 bases lay between the germline ends. Per the germline V gene, CDR1 is LNHDA and CDR2 is SQIVND (reference sequence). The CDR3 is 17 amino acids. As DNA, the CDR3 is TGTGCCAGTAGTAGGCCCGCCGGCGGGGTCCGCAATCAGCCCCAGCATTTT. Translated: CASSRPAGGVRNQPQHF.

The chain is built from TRBV9 and TRBJ1-3; D is unclear. Trimming shortened V by 6 bases and J by 0 bases, and 16 bases separated the two germline ends. Germline CDR1 is SGDLS and CDR2 is YYNGEE. The CDR3 spans 16 residues. The CDR3 region is CASTRNPGNSGNTIYF. CDR3 nucleotide sequence: TGTGCCAGCACCAGAAACCCCGGGAACTCTGGAAACACCATATATTTT.

The V and J genes are TRBV30 and TRBJ1-2, with 7 bases aligning to TRBD1. The CDR3 length is 12 residues. Trimming cost V 7 bases and J 1 base; bases outside gene matches: 3. Germline V lookup: CDR1 GTSNPN, CDR2 SVGIG (reference sequence). The CDR3 DNA is TGTGCCTTGGACAGGAATAACTATGGCTACACCTTC. This translates into CALDRNNYGYTF.

A word on this clone: Germline is not matched at one junction end, which may reflect a read error. The CDR3 here is CASSIAAGQVYEQYF. The CDR3 DNA sequence: TGTGCCAGTAGCATAGCCGCGGGACAGGTCTACGAGCAGTACTTC. The chain has TRBV19 and TRBJ2-7; 8 bases match TRBD1. This CDR3 region has 15 residues. CDR1 and CDR2 (germline): LNHDA, SQIVND (reference sequence).

V and J are TRBV30 and TRBJ2-7; D is unclear. Looked up from germline, CDR1 is GTSNPN and CDR2 is SVGIG (reference sequence). Between the trimmed V and J ends, which lost 0 bases and 2 bases, there was a span of 5 bases. The CDR3 has 12 amino acids. The DNA of the CDR3 is TGTGCCTGGAGTGTCACAACCTACGAGCAGTACTTC. Translation gives CAWSVTTYEQYF.

The chain carries TRBV10-2 and TRBJ1-4, with a weak D call TRBD1 (6 bases). V was clipped by 3 bases and J by 2 bases, with 16 bases between them. The CDR3 runs to 17 residues. Germline V gene lookup returns CDR1 WSHSY and CDR2 SAAADI. Here the CDR3 DNA reads TGCGCCAGCAGTGAAGGGAGTTCAGGGGCCACTAATGAAAAACTGTTTTTT. This codes for CASSEGSSGATNEKLFF.

This chain links TRBV5-8 with TRBJ2-3, with 8 positions matching TRBD2. Germline lookup yields CDR1 SGHTS and CDR2 YDEGEE. The trim removed 3 bases at V and 2 bases at J, leaving 8 bases unmatched. CDR3 length: 16 amino acids. The DNA for the CDR3 is TGTGCCAGCAGCTCCCAGGGACTAGAGTTCACAGATACGCAGTATTTT. This encodes CASSSQGLEFTDTQYF.

CDR3 sequence (DNA): TGTGCCAGCAGTCACCTCCGGACTAGCAGCACCGGGGAGCTGTTTTTT. This codes for CASSHLRTSSTGELFF. This chain joins TRBV28 and TRBJ2-2; TRBD2 agrees at 8 bases. Germline lookup yields CDR1 MDHEN and CDR2 SYDVKM. The V segment lost 5 bases and the J segment 4 bases; nucleotides outside the gene matches: 9. The CDR3 has 16 residues.

This clone was seen a single time. This chain joins TRBV3-1 (or the pseudogene TRBV3-2) and TRBJ2-3; D is possibly TRBD1 (5 bases). The V gene's germline CDR1 is LGHDT and CDR2 YNNKEL (reference sequence). CDR3 length: 16 amino acids. Trimming took 6 bases from V and 0 from J, leaving 16 bases between them. Written as DNA, the CDR3 is TGTGCCAGCAGGGACACCTCCGCCACTAGCACAGATACGCAGTATTTT. It yields the protein CASRDTSATSTDTQYF.

The chain links TRBV4-1 to TRBJ2-7; D is unclear. The germline V gene has CDR1 MGHRA and CDR2 YSYEKL. The CDR3 extends over 14 amino acids. Between the trimmed V and J ends, which lost 1 base and 3 bases, there was a span of 10 bases. In DNA, the CDR3 is TGCGCCAGCAGCCAAGGGGCAGGCATCTACGAGCAGTACTTC. Its protein product is CASSQGAGIYEQYF.

V usage is TRBV3-1 (or the pseudogene TRBV3-2) and J usage is TRBJ2-1; D gene uncertain. The ends were cut back, 3 bases at V and 5 bases at J, with 5 bases in the middle. The CDR3 consists of 12 residues. The germline V gene has CDR1 LGHDT and CDR2 YNNKEL (reference sequence). The CDR3 nucleotides read TGTGCCAGCAGCCATACTGACAATGAGCAGTTCTTC. It yields the protein CASSHTDNEQFF.

The chain carries TRBV29-1 and TRBJ1-1, with D uncertain. The germline CDR1 and CDR2 sequences are SQVTM and ANQGSEA. The CDR3 is 14 amino acids. V gave up 7 bases and J gave up 0 bases, with 15 bases separating them. For the CDR3, the DNA is TGCAGCGCATACCAGCCAGGCATGAACACTGAAGCTTTCTTT. Its translation is CSAYQPGMNTEAFF.

This clone has a handful of counts. This chain joins TRBV2 and TRBJ2-7, with D tentatively TRBD2 (6 bases). Between the trimmed V and J ends, which lost 4 bases and 3 bases, there was a span of 19 bases. Germline V lookup: CDR1 SNHLY, CDR2 FYNNEI. The CDR3 loop spans 16 amino acids. The CDR3 region has the DNA TGTGCCAGCAGTGGACTCGCGGGATATGAGGTCTACGAGCAGTACTTC. It yields the protein CASSGLAGYEVYEQYF.

J is TRBJ2-6 and V is TRBV6-1; no clear D gene. The CDR3 contains 15 residues. The V gene's germline CDR1 is MNHNS and CDR2 SASEGT. The ends were cut back, 3 bases at V and 0 bases at J, with 6 bases in the middle. Written as DNA, the CDR3 is TGTGCCAGCAGTGACAGATTCTCTGGGGCCAACGTCCTGACTTTC. Translation: CASSDRFSGANVLTF.

The chain combines TRBV11-2 with TRBJ1-4; D perhaps matches TRBD1 (6 bases). The CDR3 consists of 15 residues. Trimming removed 0 bases at V and 5 bases at J, with 10 bases between. The germline gives CDR1 SGHAT, CDR2 FQNNGV. In nucleotides, the CDR3 is TGTGCCAGCAGCTTAGATAGGACAGTGAATGAAAAACTGTTTTTT. This sequence encodes CASSLDRTVNEKLFF.